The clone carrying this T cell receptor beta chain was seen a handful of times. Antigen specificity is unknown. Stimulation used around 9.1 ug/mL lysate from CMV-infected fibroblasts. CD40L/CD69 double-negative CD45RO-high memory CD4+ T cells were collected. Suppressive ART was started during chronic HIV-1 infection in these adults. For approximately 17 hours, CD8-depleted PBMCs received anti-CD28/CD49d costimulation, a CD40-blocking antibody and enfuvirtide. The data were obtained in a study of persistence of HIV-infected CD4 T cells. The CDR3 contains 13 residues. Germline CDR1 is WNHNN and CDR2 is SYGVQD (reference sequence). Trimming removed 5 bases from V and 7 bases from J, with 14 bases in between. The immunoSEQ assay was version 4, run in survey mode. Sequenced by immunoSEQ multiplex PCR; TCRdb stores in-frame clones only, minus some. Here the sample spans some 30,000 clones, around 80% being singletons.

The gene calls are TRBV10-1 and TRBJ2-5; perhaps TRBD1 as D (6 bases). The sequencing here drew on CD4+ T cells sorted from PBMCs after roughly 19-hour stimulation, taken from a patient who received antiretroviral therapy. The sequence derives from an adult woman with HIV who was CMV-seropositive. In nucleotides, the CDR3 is TGCGCCAGCAGTACCGGGACAACAGGGACCCAGTACTTC. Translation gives CASSTGTTGTQYF.